This T cell receptor beta chain appears in the sequencing data of a study of persistence of HIV-infected CD4 T cells (dated by TCRdb to 2019 to 2021). Study-wide context: Participants had been on suppressive ART for a median of roughly eight years. Peripheral blood samples of up to roughly 200 mL were taken at multiple time points, with the exception of a couple of participants who underwent leukapheresis at a single time point. The study isolated CMV- and HIV-1 Gag-responding CD4+ T cells from ART-treated individuals to examine antigen-driven clonal expansion of HIV-1-infected cells. The clonality of all cells in each sorted population was measured by TCRbeta sequencing, and the clonality of infected cells was measured by proviral sequencing. For the TCR cluster analysis across participants, about 8 participants were included for CMV and 6 or 7 participants for Gag. General findings and caveats noted by the study authors: Antigen-responding cells were enriched for expanded CDR3beta sequences that were degenerate, which suggests that CD4+ responses to CMV and Gag underwent convergent selection. Significantly lower TCRbeta richness was observed in CMV- and Gag-responding cells than in anti-CD3/anti-CD28-responding cells, and higher oligoclonality was observed in CMV-responding cells than in CD3/CD28-stimulated and Gag-responding cells. Restriction of bulk TCR analyses to the rare CMV-responding cells that actually carried HIV-1 proviruses was not possible. The study involved few individuals and tested only a limited range of antigens. Within the same sorted populations, how oligoclonal the TCRs were correlated with how oligoclonal the proviruses were.

Taken from cysteine to phenylalanine, the CDR3 has 14 residues. Just the 42-base CDR3 DNA is kept, in frame starting at base 1. V loses 5 bases, J loses 8 bases, and the germline ends lie 18 bases apart. CDR1 and CDR2 are read off the germline V gene (reference sequence) as LNHDA and SQIVND. As for this clone: Its antigen is unknown. Qualities for individual bases were not recorded, and no much larger clone is one base off.

Sample treatment or condition, as interpreted from the label and publication: suppressive antiretroviral therapy. A pool of overlapping HIV-1 Gag 15-mer peptides, at 1 ug per peptide per mL, was used to stimulate the cells. Sorting of responding CD4+ T cells was based on upregulation of both CD40 ligand and CD69. HIV-1-infected adults in whom suppressive ART had been started during chronic infection were enrolled as participants. Participants had undetectable plasma HIV-1 RNA below 50 copies/mL for at least 4 years. To be included, a participant needed positive CMV serology and a CD4+ T cell count above 400 cells/uL. Before stimulation, PBMCs were isolated using density centrifugation and then depleted of CD8+ T cells. Stimulation of CD8-depleted PBMCs was carried out for 15 to 20 hours with anti-CD28/CD49d costimulation, CD40-blocking antibody and enfuvirtide, to prevent new infections. Cells were sorted on a Beckman Coulter MoFlo Legacy or XDP sorter, with propidium iodide excluding dead cells. For samples with more than one million cells, genomic DNA was extracted with the QIAamp DNA Mini Kit, and for all other samples the Quick-DNA Microprep Kit was used.

The immunoSEQ hsTCRB assay version 4 in survey mode was used to sequence TCRbeta repertoires from genomic DNA. For TCRbeta sequencing, genomic DNA was diluted to around 9.6 ng/uL, and up to 1 ug was used per sample. In the paper's pipeline: TCRbeta data were analyzed in ImmunoSeq Analyzer 3.0, with diversity computed on productive nucleotide rearrangements. Using the Immunarch R package, the improved Chao index served to estimate lower-bound TCR diversity and the Gini coefficient served to estimate clonality. Different nucleotide rearrangements encoding the same CDR3beta amino acid sequence were treated as distinct clonotypes. TCRbeta sequences significantly enriched in antigen-responding cells relative to anti-CD3/anti-CD28-activated cells were identified by differential abundance analysis. TCRs were clustered by predicted peptide-MHC specificity with GLIPH2, both within individual participants and across merged participant data sets. TCRdb provides this immuneACCESS table in a form limited to in-frame rearrangements. Some clones are lacking; in checked studies, under half of them reflect an unresolved V gene, and why the rest are absent is not known. Clone size and the V and J calls come from that table; the DNA yielded D and trimming. Here the sample has some 13,000 clones; about three fifths occur a single time. In total, the top ten clones hold 6.9% of the sample.

The rearrangement combines TRBV19 with TRBJ1-1; matching of 6 bases hints at TRBD1 as the D gene. The receptor's source is an adult man with HIV who was CMV-seropositive. The sequencing used CD4+ T cells sorted from PBMCs after roughly 18-hour stimulation, collected from a patient who received antiretroviral therapy. This specimen's cell subset or site label, per the study, means: CD40L+CD69+ CD4 T cells responding to HIV-1 Gag peptides. The nucleotide sequence reads TGTGCCAGTAGTTTTAGGGGGGGCCGCGGGGAAGCTTTCTTT. Translated, it reads CASSFRGGRGEAFF.